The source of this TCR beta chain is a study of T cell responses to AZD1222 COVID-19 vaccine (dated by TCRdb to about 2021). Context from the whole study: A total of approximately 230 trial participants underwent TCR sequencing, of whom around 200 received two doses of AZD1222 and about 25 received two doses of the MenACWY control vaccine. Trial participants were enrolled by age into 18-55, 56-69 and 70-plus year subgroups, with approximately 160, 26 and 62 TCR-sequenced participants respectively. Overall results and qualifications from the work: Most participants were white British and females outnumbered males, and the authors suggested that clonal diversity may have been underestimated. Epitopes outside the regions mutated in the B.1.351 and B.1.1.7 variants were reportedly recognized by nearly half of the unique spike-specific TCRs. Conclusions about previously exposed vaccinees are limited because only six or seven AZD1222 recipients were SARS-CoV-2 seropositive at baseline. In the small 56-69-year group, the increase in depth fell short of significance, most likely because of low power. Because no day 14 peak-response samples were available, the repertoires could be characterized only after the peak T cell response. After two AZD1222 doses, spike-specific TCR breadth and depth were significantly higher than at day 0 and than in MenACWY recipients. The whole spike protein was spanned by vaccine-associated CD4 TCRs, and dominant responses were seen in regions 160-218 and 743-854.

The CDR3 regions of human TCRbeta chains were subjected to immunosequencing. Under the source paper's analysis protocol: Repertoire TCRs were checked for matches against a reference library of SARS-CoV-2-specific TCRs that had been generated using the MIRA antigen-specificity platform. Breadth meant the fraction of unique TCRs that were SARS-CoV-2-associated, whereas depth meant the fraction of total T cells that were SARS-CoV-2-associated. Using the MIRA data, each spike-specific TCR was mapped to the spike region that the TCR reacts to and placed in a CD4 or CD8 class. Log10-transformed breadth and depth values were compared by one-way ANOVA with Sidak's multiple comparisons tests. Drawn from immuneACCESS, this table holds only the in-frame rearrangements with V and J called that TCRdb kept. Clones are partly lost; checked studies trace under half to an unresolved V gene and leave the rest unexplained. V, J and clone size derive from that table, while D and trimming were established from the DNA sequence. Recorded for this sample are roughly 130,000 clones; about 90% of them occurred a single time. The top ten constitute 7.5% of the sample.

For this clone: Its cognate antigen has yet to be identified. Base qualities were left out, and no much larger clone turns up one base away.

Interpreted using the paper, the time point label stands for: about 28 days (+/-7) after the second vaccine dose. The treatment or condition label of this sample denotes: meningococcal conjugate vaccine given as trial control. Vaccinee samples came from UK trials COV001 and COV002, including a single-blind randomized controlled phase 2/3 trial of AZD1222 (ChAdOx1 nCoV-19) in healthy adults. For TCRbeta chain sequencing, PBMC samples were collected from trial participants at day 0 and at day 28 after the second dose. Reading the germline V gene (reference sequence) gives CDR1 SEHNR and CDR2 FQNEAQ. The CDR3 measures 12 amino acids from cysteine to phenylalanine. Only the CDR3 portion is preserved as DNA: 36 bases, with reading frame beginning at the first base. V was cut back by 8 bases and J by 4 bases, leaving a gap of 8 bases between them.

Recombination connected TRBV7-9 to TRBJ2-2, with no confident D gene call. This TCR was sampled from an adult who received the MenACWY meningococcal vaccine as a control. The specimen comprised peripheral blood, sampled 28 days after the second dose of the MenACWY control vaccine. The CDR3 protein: CASRPFTGELFF. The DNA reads TGTGCCAGCCGCCCCTTCACCGGGGAGCTGTTTTTT.